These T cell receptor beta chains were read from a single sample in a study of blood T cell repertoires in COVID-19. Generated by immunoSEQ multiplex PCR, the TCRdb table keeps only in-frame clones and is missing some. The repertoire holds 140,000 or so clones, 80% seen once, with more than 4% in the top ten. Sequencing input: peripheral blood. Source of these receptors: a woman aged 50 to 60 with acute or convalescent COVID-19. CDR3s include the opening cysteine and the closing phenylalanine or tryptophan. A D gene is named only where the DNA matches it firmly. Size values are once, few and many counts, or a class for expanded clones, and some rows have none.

CASSYSGQGYEQYF TGTGCCAGCAGTTATTCCGGACAGGGCTACGAGCAGTACTTC TRBD1 . TRBJ2-7 TRBV6-5
CASSPRDRAIPNYGYTF TGTGCCAGCAGCCCCCGGGACAGGGCAATCCCGAACTATGGCTACACCTTC TRBD1 once TRBJ1-2 TRBV11-2
CASSGEALGYTF TGTGCCAGCAGCGGGGAAGCTCTCGGCTACACCTTC . few TRBJ1-2 TRBV6-5
CASTQREDDEQYF TGTGCCAGTACTCAAAGGGAGGATGACGAGCAGTACTTC . . TRBJ2-7 TRBV19
CASSPGTGYSYEQYF TGTGCCAGCAGCCCCGGGACAGGGTATTCCTACGAGCAGTACTTC TRBD1 . TRBJ2-7 TRBV3-1/TRBV3-2
CASSRNRGQVPGGTEAFF TGTGCCAGCTCACGTAACAGGGGGCAGGTTCCGGGAGGCACTGAAGCTTTCTTT TRBD1 . TRBJ1-1 TRBV18
CSAREFDEQFF TGCAGTGCTAGAGAATTCGATGAGCAGTTCTTC . . TRBJ2-1 TRBV20-1
CASSDGSGGSPLHF TGTGCCAGCAGTGACGGGTCGGGAGGTTCACCCCTCCACTTT . . TRBJ1-6 TRBV6-1
CAIGGDTEAFF TGTGCCATCGGAGGGGACACTGAAGCTTTCTTT . . TRBJ1-1 TRBV2
CASSLSGGDTEAFF TGTGCCAGCAGTTTGTCGGGGGGGGACACTGAAGCTTTCTTT . . TRBJ1-1 TRBV28
CASSYSILGLYTQYF TGTGCCAGCAGTTACTCGATTCTCGGTCTCTATACGCAGTATTTT . few TRBJ2-3 TRBV6-5
CASSLSRNIQYF TGTGCCAGCAGCTTGTCGCGGAACATTCAGTACTTC . . TRBJ2-4 TRBV5-8
CASSLGGGRGGQKNEQFF TGTGCCAGCAGCTTGGGAGGGGGGCGGGGGGGCCAGAAGAATGAGCAGTTCTTC TRBD2 few TRBJ2-1 TRBV7-9
CASHGLWINQPQHF TGTGCCAGCCACGGGTTGTGGATCAATCAGCCCCAGCATTTT . . TRBJ1-5 TRBV28
CASRSGGDGYTF TGTGCCAGTAGGTCTGGGGGCGATGGCTACACCTTC . once TRBJ1-2 TRBV19
CASSPGLAGGHGEQFF TGTGCCAGCTCACCCGGACTAGCGGGGGGGCACGGTGAGCAGTTCTTC TRBD2 . TRBJ2-1 TRBV18
CASISRPGIGYTF TGTGCCAGTATTTCCCGGCCAGGAATTGGCTACACCTTC . . TRBJ1-2 TRBV19
CAWKAGGFTGELFF TGTGCCTGGAAAGCGGGGGGGTTCACCGGGGAGCTGTTTTTT TRBD2 . TRBJ2-2 TRBV30
CASSPRTGGNTEAFF TGTGCCAGCAGCCCCCGAACAGGGGGGAACACTGAAGCTTTCTTT TRBD1 . TRBJ1-1 TRBV7-2
CASSLPPSGGGETQYF TGCGCCAGCAGCTTACCGCCTAGCGGGGGGGGAGAGACCCAGTACTTC TRBD2 . TRBJ2-5 TRBV5-1
CASSLCRIAGGTDTQYF TGTGCCAGCAGTCTATGCCGCATCGCCGGGGGCACAGATACGCAGTATTTT . . TRBJ2-3 TRBV3-1/TRBV3-2
CASSGSSGQETQYF TGTGCCAGCAGCGGATCTAGCGGCCAAGAGACCCAGTACTTC TRBD2 . TRBJ2-5 TRBV9
CASSQGQGGNTIYF TGTGCCAGCAGCCAAGGACAGGGCGGAAACACCATATATTTT TRBD1 . TRBJ1-3 TRBV7-2
CASSLGRGGVPDTQYF TGCGCCAGCAGCTTGGGGCGGGGGGGCGTGCCAGATACGCAGTATTTT TRBD2 once TRBJ2-3 TRBV5-1
CASSPANAENGYTF TGTGCCAGCTCACCAGCTAATGCTGAGAATGGCTACACCTTC . . TRBJ1-2 TRBV18
CASSGAERYGYTF TGTGCCAGCAGCGGGGCGGAGAGGTATGGCTACACCTTC . . TRBJ1-2 TRBV7-9
CASRPTGGSGNTIYF TGTGCCAGCAGACCCACAGGGGGCTCTGGAAACACCATATATTTT TRBD1 . TRBJ1-3 TRBV7-2
CASRAGQGVETQYF TGCGCCAGCAGAGCGGGACAGGGGGTAGAGACCCAGTACTTC TRBD1 . TRBJ2-5 TRBV10-2